These T cell receptor beta chains were read from a single sample in a study of blood T cell repertoires in COVID-19. This table comes from immunoSEQ multiplex PCR, and its TCRdb copy is limited to in-frame clones, with some not included. Of roughly 170,000 clones in the sample, roughly 80% were seen once. Input material: PBMCs or T cells enriched from blood (not recorded which). The receptors stem from a woman aged 45-65 years who had recovered from COVID-19. Each CDR3 is given with its conserved first and last residue. Each record gives: J gene, clone size, D gene, CDR3 length, V gene, CDR3 DNA, CDR3 protein. A D gene is named only where the DNA matches it firmly. Only part of the rows carry a size: once, few, many, or a class if the clone is expanded.

>TRBJ2-3|-|-|14|TRBV5-1
TGCGCCAGCAGCATGACAGGCTACACAGATACGCAGTATTTT
CASSMTGYTDTQYF
>TRBJ1-1|few|-|12|TRBV25-1
TGTGCCAGCAGGGGCGTAGGAACTGAAGCTTTCTTT
CASRGVGTEAFF
>TRBJ1-5|-|-|16|TRBV27
TGTGCCAGCAGTACCCGACAGCTAGATAGCAATCAGCCCCAGCATTTT
CASSTRQLDSNQPQHF
>TRBJ2-2|-|-|14|TRBV25-1
TGTGCCAGCAGGACACAGGGGAACACCGGGGAGCTGTTTTTT
CASRTQGNTGELFF
>TRBJ1-2|-|-|15|TRBV6-1
TGTGCCAGCAGTGAAGGCGGGGGATCAGGTTATGGCTACACCTTC
CASSEGGGSGYGYTF
>TRBJ2-1|-|TRBD2|14|TRBV2
TGTGCCAGCACCGAACGACTAGCGGGAGCGACGGAGTTCTTC
CASTERLAGATEFF
>TRBJ2-2|-|-|13|TRBV12-5
TGTGCTAGTGGTTTGAGCAACACCGGGGAGCTGTTTTTT
CASGLSNTGELFF
>TRBJ2-1|-|TRBD1|15|TRBV18
TGTGCCAGCTCATTTGGACAGGAAAATTACAATGAGCAGTTCTTC
CASSFGQENYNEQFF
>TRBJ1-4|-|-|14|TRBV15
TGTGCCACCCTAATGGACTTCGGTAATGAAAAACTGTTTTTT
CATLMDFGNEKLFF
>TRBJ2-2|-|TRBD1|17|TRBV27
TGTGCCAGCAGCGTCCGCGTGGGACAGGTCTTCACCGGGGAGCTGTTTTTT
CASSVRVGQVFTGELFF
>TRBJ1-6|-|TRBD1|15|TRBV18
TGTGCCAGCTCACCGGGACAGGGGTCGGAGTCACCCCTCCACTTT
CASSPGQGSESPLHF
>TRBJ1-2|-|-|14|TRBV7-2
TGTGCCAGCAGCCCGGAAGGCAGGGGCTATGGCTACACCTTC
CASSPEGRGYGYTF
>TRBJ1-5|-|TRBD1|15|TRBV2
TGTGCCAGCAGTGCCTGGACAGGGGGTTCTCAGCCCCAGCATTTT
CASSAWTGGSQPQHF
>TRBJ1-2|-|-|12|TRBV28
TGTGCCAGCAGTTTCGGCCGGGATGGCTACACCTTC
CASSFGRDGYTF
>TRBJ1-3|once|TRBD1|14|TRBV6-6
TGTGCCAGCAGGGATACAGGGGTCGGAAACACCATATATTTT
CASRDTGVGNTIYF